Sequencing of this TCR beta chain was carried out in a study of control samples from healthy donors and cancer patients. Clones were sequenced by immunoSEQ multiplex PCR, and TCRdb holds only the in-frame ones, with some missing. Among under 200,000 clones listed, 88% were seen once. The CDR3 is 16 amino acids. Trimming removed 5 bases at V and 2 bases at J, with 16 bases between. In germline, CDR1 is SGHVT, CDR2 SQSDAQ. This sequence was found in a woman aged 30 to 39 in good health. Sequencing used blood. The chain links TRBV7-4 to TRBJ2-1; possibly TRBD1 for D (5 bases). The CDR3 is CASSTPRVEAYNEQFF. In nucleotides, the CDR3 is TGTGCCAGCAGCACCCCCAGGGTTGAAGCCTACAATGAGCAGTTCTTC.